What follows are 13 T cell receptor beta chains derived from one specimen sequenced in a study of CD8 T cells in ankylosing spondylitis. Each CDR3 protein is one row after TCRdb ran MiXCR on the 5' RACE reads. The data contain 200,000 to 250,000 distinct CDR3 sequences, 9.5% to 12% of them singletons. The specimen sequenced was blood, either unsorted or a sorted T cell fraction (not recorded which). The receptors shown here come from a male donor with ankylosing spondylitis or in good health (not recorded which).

CDR3 region: CASSYSMTGEAFF. CDR3 nucleotide sequence: TGTGCCAGCAGTTACTCGATGACAGGTGAAGCTTTCTTT. The chain is built from TRBV6-6 and TRBJ1-1, with D perhaps matching TRBD1 (6 bases). Germline CDR1 reads MNHNY; CDR2 reads SVGAGI (reference sequence). This CDR3 contains 13 residues. Trimming shortened V by 0 bases and J by 7 bases, and 9 bases separated the two germline ends.

The CDR3 sequence: CASTIGTSDYEQYF. In DNA form, the CDR3 reads TGTGCCAGCACTATCGGGACTAGTGACTACGAGCAGTACTTC. V usage is TRBV14 and J usage is TRBJ2-7; 8 positions match TRBD2. Germline V lookup: CDR1 SGHDN, CDR2 FVKESK. V trimming: 7 bases; J trimming: 3 bases; junction bases outside the gene matches: 8. This CDR3 comprises 14 residues.

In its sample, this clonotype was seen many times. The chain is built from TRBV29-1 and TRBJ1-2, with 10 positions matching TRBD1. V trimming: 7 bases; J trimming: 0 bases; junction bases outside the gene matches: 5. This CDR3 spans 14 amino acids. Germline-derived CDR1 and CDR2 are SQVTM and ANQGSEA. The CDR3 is CSAGTGEANYGYTF. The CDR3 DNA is TGCAGCGCTGGGACAGGGGAAGCTAACTATGGCTACACCTTC.

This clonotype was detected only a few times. CDR3 loop: CASSPFGAGDTDTQYF. The CDR3 nucleotides read TGTGCCAGCAGCCCGTTTGGGGCAGGGGACACAGATACGCAGTATTTT. The chain recombines TRBV7-8 with TRBJ2-3, with D perhaps TRBD1 (6 bases). The germline gives CDR1 SGHVS, CDR2 FQNEAQ. The CDR3 length is 16 residues. V shed 5 bases and J shed 2 bases, with 17 bases lying between them. The full variable domain, its missing parts supplied by reference TRBV7-8 and TRBJ2-3, is GAGVSQSPRYKVAKRGQDVALRCDPISGHVSLFWYQQALGQGPEFLTYFQNEAQLDKSGLPSDRFFAERPEGSVSTLKIQRTQQEDSAVYLCASSPFGAGDTDTQYFGPGTRLTVL.

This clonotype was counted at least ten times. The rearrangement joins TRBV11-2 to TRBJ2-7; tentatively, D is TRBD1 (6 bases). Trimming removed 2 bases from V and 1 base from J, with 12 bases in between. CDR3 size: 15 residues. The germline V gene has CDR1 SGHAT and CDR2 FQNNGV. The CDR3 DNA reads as TGTGCCAGCAGCTTATACCTAGGACAGTCCTACGAGCAGTACTTC. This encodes CASSLYLGQSYEQYF.

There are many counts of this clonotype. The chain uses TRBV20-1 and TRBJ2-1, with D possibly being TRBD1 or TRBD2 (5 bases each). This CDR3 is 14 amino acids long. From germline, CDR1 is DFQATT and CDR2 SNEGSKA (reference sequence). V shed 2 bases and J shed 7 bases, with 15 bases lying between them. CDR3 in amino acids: CSARHTIGTNEQFF. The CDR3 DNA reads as TGCAGTGCTAGACATACTATAGGGACGAATGAGCAGTTCTTC.

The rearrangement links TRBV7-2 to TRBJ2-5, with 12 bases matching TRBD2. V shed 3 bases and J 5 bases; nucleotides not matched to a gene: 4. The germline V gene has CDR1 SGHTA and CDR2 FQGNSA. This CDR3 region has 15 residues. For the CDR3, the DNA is TGTGCCAGCAGCTTTGGACTAGCGGGACCGGAGACCCAGTACTTC. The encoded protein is CASSFGLAGPETQYF.

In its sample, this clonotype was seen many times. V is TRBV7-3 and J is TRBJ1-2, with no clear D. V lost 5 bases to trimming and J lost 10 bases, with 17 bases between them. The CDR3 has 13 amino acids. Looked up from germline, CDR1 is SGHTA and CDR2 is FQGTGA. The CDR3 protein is CASSEALPSDYTF. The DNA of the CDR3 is TGTGCCAGCAGCGAAGCACTGCCATCCGACTACACCTTC.

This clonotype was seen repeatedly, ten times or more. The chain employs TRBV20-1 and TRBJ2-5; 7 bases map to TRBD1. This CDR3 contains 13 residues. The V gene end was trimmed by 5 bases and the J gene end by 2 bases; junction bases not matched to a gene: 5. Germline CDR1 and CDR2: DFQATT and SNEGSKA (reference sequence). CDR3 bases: TGCAGTGCTGCCGGGACAGTACAAGAGACCCAGTACTTC. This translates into CSAAGTVQETQYF.

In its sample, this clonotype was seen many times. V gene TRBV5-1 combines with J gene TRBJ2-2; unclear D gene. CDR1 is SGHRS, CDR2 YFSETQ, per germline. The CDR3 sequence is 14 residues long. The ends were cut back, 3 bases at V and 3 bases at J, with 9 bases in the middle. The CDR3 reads CASSYGPYTGELFF. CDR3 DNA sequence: TGCGCCAGCAGCTACGGCCCTTACACCGGGGAGCTGTTTTTT.

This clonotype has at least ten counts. The CDR3 sequence: CATRGVSLNTEAFF. CDR3 sequence (DNA): TGTGCCACCAGGGGGGTGAGCCTAAACACTGAAGCTTTCTTT. The rearrangement uses TRBV10-3 and TRBJ1-1; the match to TRBD1 covers 7 bases. Germline CDR1 and CDR2: ENHRY and SYGVKD. The ends lost 10 bases at V and 2 bases at J; junction bases unmatched: 10. The CDR3 is 14 residues long.

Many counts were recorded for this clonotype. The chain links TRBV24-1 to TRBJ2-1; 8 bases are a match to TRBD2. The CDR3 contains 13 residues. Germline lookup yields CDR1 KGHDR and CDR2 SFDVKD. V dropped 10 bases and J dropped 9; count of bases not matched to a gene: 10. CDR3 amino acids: CATGAGGGSEQFF. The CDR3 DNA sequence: TGTGCCACGGGTGCGGGGGGAGGGAGTGAGCAGTTCTTC.

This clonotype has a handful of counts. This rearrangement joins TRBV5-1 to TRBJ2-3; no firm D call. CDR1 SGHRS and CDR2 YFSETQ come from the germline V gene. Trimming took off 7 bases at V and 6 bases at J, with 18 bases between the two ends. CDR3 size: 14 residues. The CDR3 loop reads CASSGSASPDTQYF. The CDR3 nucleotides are TGCGCCAGCTCTGGAAGTGCAAGCCCGGATACGCAGTATTTT.